The 21 T cell receptor beta chains reported below all come from one sample, sequenced in a study of blood T cell repertoires in COVID-19. Assay used: immunoSEQ multiplex PCR; TCRdb lists only in-frame clones, some missing. This sample has approximately 150,000 clones; 65% to 90% occur once, and the top ten carry around 8.2%. Sequencing was done on a sample of peripheral blood. The origin of the receptors is a human donor in a cohort sampled during active COVID-19.

V is TRBV9 and J is TRBJ1-5; TRBD1 matches at 10 bases. CDR1 SGDLS and CDR2 YYNGEE come from the germline V gene. This CDR3 spans 15 amino acids. Trimming took 4 bases from V and 3 from J; bases not matched to a gene: 4. The CDR3 nucleotides read TGTGCCAGCAGCCCGGGACAGGGGCACAATCAGCCCCAGCATTTT. It encodes CASSPGQGHNQPQHF.

This clone was seen a handful of times. The CDR3 DNA follows: TGTGCCATCAGTGGGACAGTTGATGAGCAGTTCTTC. Its protein product is CAISGTVDEQFF. This rearrangement joins TRBV10-3 to TRBJ2-1; D perhaps matches TRBD1 (6 bases). The germline gives CDR1 ENHRY, CDR2 SYGVKD. The length of the CDR3 is 12 residues. V dropped 4 bases and J dropped 8 bases, with 9 bases sitting between them.

This chain uses TRBV28 with TRBJ1-1, with D hard to call. Germline V lookup: CDR1 MDHEN, CDR2 SYDVKM. The CDR3 is 14 residues long. V lost 2 bases to trimming and J lost 1 base, with 8 bases between them. The CDR3 spells CASSLLGGNTEAFF. CDR3 DNA sequence: TGTGCCAGCAGTTTACTCGGAGGGAACACTGAAGCTTTCTTT.

The chain couples TRBV28 to TRBJ2-3, with 8 bases identical to TRBD2. Germline CDR1 and CDR2: MDHEN and SYDVKM. The CDR3 has 14 amino acids. The V segment lost 7 bases and the J segment 1 base; nucleotides outside the gene matches: 4. The CDR3, as DNA: TGTGCCAGCACGTTACTAGCGGGCACAGATACGCAGTATTTT. This translates into CASTLLAGTDTQYF.

V gene TRBV5-5 combines with J gene TRBJ2-7; 8 nucleotides match TRBD1. Germline CDR1 is SGHKS and CDR2 is YYEKEE (reference sequence). Unmatched junction bases numbered 8, after V lost 0 bases and J lost 3 bases. This CDR3 has 16 residues. The CDR3 loop reads CASSLVAGGLIYEQYF. CDR3 sequence (DNA): TGTGCCAGCAGCTTGGTGGCAGGGGGCTTAATCTACGAGCAGTACTTC.

The gene calls are TRBV7-2 and TRBJ2-3; D may be TRBD2 (5 bases). Germline V gives CDR1 SGHTA, CDR2 FQGNSA. Trimming took off 0 bases at V and 2 bases at J, with 9 bases between the two ends. The CDR3 consists of 15 residues. The CDR3 DNA reads TGTGCCAGCAGCTTAGCTAGCGCATACACAGATACGCAGTATTTT. Translation: CASSLASAYTDTQYF.

J is TRBJ1-4 and V is TRBV3-1 (or the pseudogene TRBV3-2); D remains unclear. The CDR3 consists of 14 residues. Trimming removed 4 bases from V and 4 bases from J, with 10 bases in between. CDR1 is LGHDT, CDR2 YNNKEL, per germline (reference sequence). Here the CDR3 reads CASSPRRGNEKLFF. The CDR3 DNA reads TGTGCCAGCAGCCCAAGACGGGGTAATGAAAAACTGTTTTTT.

CDR3 protein: CASSPPGGTSGTYEQYF. The DNA of the CDR3 is TGTGCCAGCTCACCACCGGGGGGGACTAGCGGGACCTACGAGCAGTACTTC. This rearrangement joins TRBV18 to TRBJ2-7, with 13 nucleotides matching TRBD2. The germline V gene has CDR1 KGHSH and CDR2 LQKENI. The CDR3 sequence is 17 residues long. Unmatched junction bases numbered 4, after V lost 0 bases and J lost 2 bases. Drawing the rest from reference TRBV18 and TRBJ2-7, the complete variable domain is NAGVMQNPRHLVRRRGQEARLRCSPMKGHSHVYWYRQLPEEGLKFMVYLQKENIIDESGMPKERFSAEFPKEGPSILRIQQVVRGDSAAYFCASSPPGGTSGTYEQYFGPGTRLTVT.

The gene calls are TRBV11-2 and TRBJ2-2; 7 bases map to TRBD2. Germline V gives CDR1 SGHAT, CDR2 FQNNGV. This CDR3 contains 18 residues. Trimming removed 2 bases from V and 5 bases from J; junction bases left unmatched: 14. The chain's CDR3 is CASSLSAPAGSSTGELFF. CDR3 DNA: TGTGCCAGCAGCTTATCAGCCCCAGCGGGATCGAGTACCGGGGAGCTGTTTTTT.

The V gene is TRBV5-4, the J gene TRBJ2-1, with 10 nucleotides matching TRBD1. The V gene end was trimmed by 0 bases and the J gene end by 6 bases; junction bases not matched to a gene: 15. The CDR3 consists of 19 residues. Germline loops: CDR1 SGHNT, CDR2 YYREEE (reference sequence). CDR3 nucleotide sequence: TGTGCCAGCAGCTTGGGGGCCCTACCCGGGACAGGGGTAGGCAATGAGCAGTTCTTC. Translated: CASSLGALPGTGVGNEQFF.

This clone came up once. This chain links TRBV29-1 with TRBJ2-6; tentatively, D is TRBD1 (6 bases). Germline loops: CDR1 SQVTM, CDR2 ANQGSEA. The CDR3 runs 17 residues. The V and J ends lost 4 bases and 0 bases respectively, with 16 bases between them. The CDR3 loop reads CSVVQGRGNSGANVLTF. The DNA of the CDR3 is TGCAGCGTTGTACAGGGAAGGGGTAACTCTGGGGCCAACGTCCTGACTTTC.

Only a few counts were recorded for this clone. The chain employs TRBV3-1 (or the pseudogene TRBV3-2) and TRBJ2-7, with TRBD1 matching over 9 bases. Germline V gives CDR1 LGHDT, CDR2 YNNKEL (reference sequence). There are 13 residues in the CDR3. The V segment lost 4 bases and the J segment 5 bases; nucleotides outside the gene matches: 3. CDR3 sequence: CASSRQGVDEQYF. CDR3 bases: TGTGCCAGCAGCCGACAGGGGGTGGACGAGCAGTACTTC.

The J gene is TRBJ2-7, the V gene TRBV13; 7 bases align to TRBD2. Germline CDR1 PRHDT, CDR2 FYEKMQ (reference sequence). The CDR3 contains 17 residues. V shed 4 bases and J 5 bases; nucleotides not matched to a gene: 17. Written as DNA, the CDR3 is TGTGCCAGCAGCTATCGCGGGCTGGCGGGAGCGAAGGACGAGCAGTACTTC. The encoded protein is CASSYRGLAGAKDEQYF.

The chain recombines TRBV6-1 with TRBJ1-2; possibly TRBD1 for D (5 bases). This CDR3 is 15 amino acids long. Trimming cost V 0 bases and J 4 bases, with 12 bases left between them. Looked up from germline, CDR1 is MNHNS and CDR2 is SASEGT. DNA of the CDR3: TGTGCCAGCAGTGAAGCCCAGGGTTGGGGCTATGGCTACACCTTC. Protein: CASSEAQGWGYGYTF.

V is TRBV28 and J is TRBJ1-5; 11 nucleotides match TRBD1. The V and J ends lost 9 bases and 1 base, in that order; junction bases with no gene match: 11. Germline loops: CDR1 MDHEN, CDR2 SYDVKM. This CDR3 region has 17 residues. The CDR3: CASPPGTGGWSNQPQHF. The CDR3 DNA reads TGTGCCAGTCCACCCGGGACAGGGGGTTGGAGCAATCAGCCCCAGCATTTT.

In this sample, this clone turned up a few times. The chain uses TRBV18 and TRBJ2-5, with 7 bases identical to TRBD1. V lost 2 bases to trimming and J lost 5 bases; unmatched junction nucleotides: 8. Looked up from germline, CDR1 is KGHSH and CDR2 is LQKENI. This CDR3 comprises 15 residues. The chain's CDR3 is CASSPGQAGGETQYF. CDR3 bases: TGTGCCAGCTCACCAGGACAGGCTGGGGGTGAGACCCAGTACTTC.

The chain has TRBV6-2 or TRBV6-3 and TRBJ2-7; a possible D gene is TRBD2 (5 bases). V dropped 2 bases and J dropped 6 bases, with 14 bases sitting between them. The CDR3 runs 14 residues. Per germline, CDR1 MNHEY and CDR2 SVGEGT. The CDR3 loop reads CASSYPRGSGEQYF. CDR3 in DNA: TGTGCCAGCAGTTACCCGAGAGGGAGTGGCGAGCAGTACTTC.

The chain joins TRBV6-2 or TRBV6-3 to TRBJ2-7; 8 bases are shared with TRBD1. Germline CDR1 MNHEY, CDR2 SVGEGT. V lost 1 base to trimming and J lost 3 bases; unmatched junction nucleotides: 5. This CDR3 comprises 15 residues. CDR3 loop: CASSYFDRGSYEQYF. CDR3 bases: TGTGCCAGCAGTTACTTCGACAGGGGAAGCTACGAGCAGTACTTC.

This clone was recorded once. The genes are TRBV21-1 and TRBJ2-7; TRBD2, as called in the table, went unchecked against the DNA. TRBV21-1 counts as a pseudogene. This CDR3 spans 12 amino acids. CDR3 coding DNA: TGTGCCAGCAGCAAAGCGCAGCGGGACCAGTACTTC. Its protein is CASSKAQRDQYF.

The table lists this clone with a few counts. The chain is built from TRBV5-1 and TRBJ2-2; TRBD2 agrees at 11 bases. In germline, CDR1 is SGHRS, CDR2 YFSETQ. The CDR3 spans 15 residues. V lost 4 bases to trimming and J lost 6 bases; unmatched junction nucleotides: 5. This chain's CDR3 is CASSPPLAGAGELFF. The CDR3 nucleotides read TGCGCCAGCAGCCCGCCACTAGCGGGAGCCGGGGAGCTGTTTTTT.

The chain combines TRBV11-3 with TRBJ1-5, with D possibly TRBD1 on 6 matching bases. CDR3 size: 19 residues. The germline gives CDR1 SGHNT, CDR2 YENEEA. V dropped 2 bases and J dropped 0 bases, with 20 bases sitting between them. The CDR3 DNA reads as TGTGCCAGCAGCTTATCAGGGGCGGATAAGCGTTATAGCAATCAGCCCCAGCATTTT. Amino acid sequence: CASSLSGADKRYSNQPQHF.